Following are 27 T cell receptor beta chains from one sample sequenced in a study of T cell changes during pregnancy in multiple sclerosis. The protocol was immunoSEQ multiplex PCR, while the TCRdb copy is restricted to in-frame clones and leaves out a portion. Of 100,000 to 150,000 clones listed, about 93% are singletons. The sequences come from peripheral blood, collected before pregnancy. The receptors here all came from a female donor with multiple sclerosis, enrolled in a pregnancy study.

This chain uses TRBV5-1 with TRBJ2-3; the D gene is possibly TRBD2 (5 bases). Trimming pared 0 bases from V and 3 bases from J, leaving 8 bases between. The CDR3 length is 14 residues. Germline CDR1 reads SGHRS; CDR2 reads YFSETQ. The CDR3 region is CASSLAGGTDTQYF. Here the CDR3 DNA reads TGCGCCAGCAGCTTGGCAGGCGGGACAGATACGCAGTATTTT.

V gene TRBV27 combines with J gene TRBJ2-7; the D gene is possibly TRBD1 (6 bases). The germline V gene has CDR1 MNHEY and CDR2 SMNVEV (reference sequence). Trimming took 5 bases from V and 1 from J, leaving 15 bases between them. The CDR3 extends over 15 amino acids. CDR3 protein: CASSGGRKRSYEQYF. The CDR3 DNA sequence: TGTGCCAGCAGTGGGGGCAGGAAGCGATCCTACGAGCAGTACTTC.

This sequence joins TRBV2 and TRBJ2-3, with 10 nucleotides matching TRBD1. J lost 4 bases, V lost 2 bases, and 3 bases had no gene match. Germline CDR1 SNHLY, CDR2 FYNNEI. The CDR3 loop spans 15 amino acids. CDR3 nucleotides: TGTGCCAGCAGTGAAAGACAGGGGGCCGCAGATACGCAGTATTTT. It is translated as CASSERQGAADTQYF.

This rearrangement joins TRBV7-9 to TRBJ1-1, with a weak D call TRBD1 (6 bases). This CDR3 contains 16 residues. CDR1 and CDR2 (germline): SEHNR, FQNEAQ (reference sequence). Trimming removed 2 bases from V and 4 bases from J, with 17 bases in between. The CDR3, as DNA: TGTGCCAGCAGCTTATCAGTCCATCAGGGGACCACTGAAGCTTTCTTT. Protein: CASSLSVHQGTTEAFF. The full variable domain, with the rest looked up from reference TRBV7-9 and TRBJ1-1, is DTGVSQNPRHKITKRGQNVTFRCDPISEHNRLYWYRQTLGQGPEFLTYFQNEAQLEKSRLLSDRFSAERPKGSFSTLEIQRTEQGDSAMYLCASSLSVHQGTTEAFFGQGTRLTVV.

This chain connects TRBV29-1 to TRBJ1-2; 7 bases are shared with TRBD1. Per the germline V gene, CDR1 is SQVTM and CDR2 is ANQGSEA. The V and J ends lost 5 bases and 4 bases, in that order; junction bases with no gene match: 10. This CDR3 has 14 amino acids. The chain's CDR3 is CSVPTGTVRYGYTF. CDR3 bases: TGCAGCGTTCCTACCGGGACAGTCCGCTATGGCTACACCTTC.

The CDR3, as DNA: TGTGCCAGTAGGCCCCAGGGGGCGGAGGGCTACACCTTC. Residues: CASRPQGAEGYTF. The chain is built from TRBV19 and TRBJ1-2; 8 nucleotides line up with TRBD1. Looked up from germline, CDR1 is LNHDA and CDR2 is SQIVND (reference sequence). The CDR3 has 13 amino acids. V shed 6 bases and J 8 bases; nucleotides not matched to a gene: 8.

V is TRBV10-1 and J is TRBJ2-7; 8 bases line up with TRBD1. CDR1 WNHNN and CDR2 SYGVQD come from the germline V gene (reference sequence). The CDR3 sequence is 14 residues long. J lost 2 bases, V lost 8 bases, and 8 bases had no gene match. The CDR3 DNA follows: TGCGCCAGCGCAGGGGGGACAGGACCCTACGAGCAGTACTTC. This gives the protein CASAGGTGPYEQYF.

Here the CDR3 DNA reads TGTGCCTGGAGTCAAGGGGGGGTCTACGAGCAGTACTTC. Amino acids: CAWSQGGVYEQYF. The chain combines TRBV30 with TRBJ2-7, with D tentatively TRBD2 (7 bases). Deletions cut 2 bases from V and 3 bases from J, with 11 bases between. The germline V gene encodes CDR1 GTSNPN and CDR2 SVGIG (reference sequence). CDR3 length equals 13 residues.

About this clone itself: One end of the junction does not line up with germline, which may come from a read error. This CDR3 is CASSYSTLTEAFF. The CDR3 bases are TGTGCCAGCAGTTACTCGACACTCACTGAAGCTTTCTTT. The chain is built from TRBV6-4 and TRBJ1-1; unclear D gene. Per the germline V gene, CDR1 is MRHNA and CDR2 is SNTAGT. The CDR3 spans 13 residues.

Note on this clone: In the same sample, other DNA sequences code for this CDR3. V and J are TRBV7-3 and TRBJ1-1; no clear D. V lost 3 bases to trimming and J lost 1 base, with 6 bases between them. CDR3 length equals 13 residues. In germline, CDR1 is SGHTA, CDR2 FQGTGA. The CDR3 region has the DNA TGTGCCAGCAGCTTTCGGGGGAACACTGAAGCTTTCTTT. Amino acid sequence: CASSFRGNTEAFF.

The CDR3 DNA sequence: TGTGCCAGCAGCCTCGGGGACAGGGACAATCAGCCCCAGCATTTT. Translation: CASSLGDRDNQPQHF. The chain uses TRBV7-8 and TRBJ1-5, with 9 bases fitting TRBD1. The CDR3 is 15 residues long. With V trimmed by 5 bases and J by 3 bases, 5 bases remained unmatched. Per the germline V gene, CDR1 is SGHVS and CDR2 is FQNEAQ. The full variable domain, completed using reference TRBV7-8 and TRBJ1-5, is GAGVSQSPRYKVAKRGQDVALRCDPISGHVSLFWYQQALGQGPEFLTYFQNEAQLDKSGLPSDRFFAERPEGSVSTLKIQRTQQEDSAVYLCASSLGDRDNQPQHFGDGTRLSIL.

On this clone itself: As the CDR3 is not closed by the conserved phenylalanine or tryptophan, this likely results from a read error. The chain is built from TRBV6-1 and TRBJ1-5, with 8 bases matching TRBD1. CDR1 and CDR2 from the germline V gene are MNHNS and SASEGT. The CDR3 sequence is 12 residues long. V lost 8 bases and J lost 6; bases outside the gene matches: 3. CDR3 sequence: CASRQGTQPQHS. For the CDR3, the DNA is TGTGCCAGCCGACAGGGGACTCAGCCCCAGCATTCT.

The chain uses TRBV7-2 and TRBJ1-4, with 8 bases identical to TRBD1. This CDR3 has 16 residues. In germline, CDR1 is SGHTA, CDR2 FQGNSA. J was trimmed by 7 bases and V by 2 bases; bases with no gene match: 9. CDR3 sequence reads: CASSLPFSGGVEKLFF. The CDR3, as DNA: TGTGCCAGCAGCTTACCATTTTCAGGGGGCGTTGAAAAACTGTTTTTT.

The CDR3 reads CASSYQGGWGNQPQHF. CDR3 coding DNA: TGTGCCAGCAGTTACCAGGGGGGCTGGGGCAATCAGCCCCAGCATTTT. The rearrangement links TRBV28 to TRBJ1-5, with 7 bases aligning to TRBD1. The trim removed 4 bases at V and 2 bases at J, leaving 8 bases unmatched. Germline CDR1 is MDHEN and CDR2 is SYDVKM. The CDR3 is 16 residues long.

The chain is built from TRBV2 and TRBJ1-5; no firm D call. The V end lost 4 bases, the J end lost 0 bases, and 13 bases lay between the germline ends. This CDR3 region has 16 residues. CDR1 and CDR2 (germline): SNHLY, FYNNEI. CDR3: CASSGRGASSNQPQHF. The DNA for the CDR3 is TGTGCCAGCAGTGGACGGGGTGCATCTAGCAATCAGCCCCAGCATTTT.

The chain combines TRBV9 with TRBJ2-3, with D possibly being TRBD1 (6 bases). Germline V lookup: CDR1 SGDLS, CDR2 YYNGEE. The CDR3 totals 16 residues. The V and J ends lost 0 bases and 7 bases respectively, with 18 bases between them. CDR3 loop: CASSVDVQGASNTQYF. In DNA form, the CDR3 reads TGTGCCAGCAGCGTAGACGTACAGGGCGCATCCAATACGCAGTATTTT.

This clone was counted a single time. The gene calls are TRBV19 and TRBJ1-1; no definite D call. V was clipped by 3 bases and J by 1 base, with 12 bases between them. Germline V gives CDR1 LNHDA, CDR2 SQIVND (reference sequence). The CDR3 has 15 residues. In DNA, the CDR3 is TGTGCCAGTAGTATTAGGCTCAGGCCGAACACTGAAGCTTTCTTT. This gives the protein CASSIRLRPNTEAFF.

A single count supports this clone. The chain couples TRBV18 to TRBJ2-1; TRBD1 matches at 10 bases. Germline CDR1 KGHSH, CDR2 LQKENI. The CDR3 contains 17 residues. V shed 5 bases, J shed 6 bases, and the junction held 13 bases outside the gene matches. The CDR3 DNA reads as TGTGCCAGCTCATATGACTTGCCCGGGACAGGGGCCAATGAGCAGTTCTTC. Its translation: CASSYDLPGTGANEQFF.

The V gene is TRBV5-4, the J gene TRBJ2-3, with 8 bases that match TRBD2. The CDR3 is made up of 16 amino acids. The germline V gene encodes CDR1 SGHNT and CDR2 YYREEE (reference sequence). V was clipped by 2 bases and J by 0 bases; unmatched bases: 5. The CDR3, as DNA: TGTGCCAGCAGCTTACGCCGGGGGGGCAGCACAGATACGCAGTATTTT. It translates to CASSLRRGGSTDTQYF.

The J gene is TRBJ1-4, the V gene TRBV30; tentatively, D is TRBD1 (5 bases). The CDR3 spans 13 residues. Germline lookup yields CDR1 GTSNPN and CDR2 SVGIG (reference sequence). Between the trimmed V and J ends, which lost 0 bases and 8 bases, there was a span of 10 bases. The CDR3: CAWSVRGYEKLFF. DNA of the CDR3: TGTGCCTGGAGTGTACGGGGGTACGAAAAACTGTTTTTT.

The chain's CDR3 is CASRLQGSIETQYF. The CDR3 bases are TGTGCCAGCAGGTTACAGGGGAGCATAGAGACCCAGTACTTC. V is TRBV11-2 and J is TRBJ2-5, with 7 bases that match TRBD1. CDR1 is SGHAT, CDR2 FQNNGV, per germline. The CDR3 sequence is 14 residues long. Germline trimming cut 6 bases from V and 4 bases from J; bases unmatched to any gene: 8.

The chain employs TRBV9 and TRBJ2-1, with D possibly TRBD2 on 6 matching bases. CDR3 length: 13 amino acids. V lost 3 bases, J lost 8 bases, and 12 bases lay in between. Germline assignment: CDR1 SGDLS and CDR2 YYNGEE. DNA of the CDR3: TGTGCCAGCAGCGCTTCGGGGGTCGATGAGCAGTTCTTC. Residues: CASSASGVDEQFF.

The genes are TRBV6-6 and TRBJ1-1; 7 bases are a match to TRBD1. This CDR3 has 13 amino acids. CDR1 is MNHNY, CDR2 SVGAGI, per germline (reference sequence). V dropped 10 bases and J dropped 4; count of bases not matched to a gene: 9. CDR3: CAISQGLSTEAFF. CDR3 nucleotide sequence: TGTGCCATCTCACAGGGGTTGAGCACTGAAGCTTTCTTT.

The rearrangement uses TRBV6-5 and TRBJ1-2; D is ambiguous. The CDR3 spans 13 residues. Germline V gene data show CDR1 as MNHEY and CDR2 as SVGAGI. V was shortened by 5 bases and J by 6 bases, with 13 bases between the two germline ends. CDR3 protein: CASSRWESHGYTF. CDR3 coding DNA: TGTGCCAGCAGTCGCTGGGAGTCCCATGGCTACACCTTC.

The chain couples TRBV5-6 to TRBJ1-5; 9 bases map to TRBD1. Germline CDR1 is SGHDT and CDR2 is YYEEEE. Trimming took 3 bases from V and 2 from J; bases not matched to a gene: 12. This CDR3 spans 18 amino acids. For the CDR3, the DNA is TGTGCCAGCAGCTCCTACCCCGGGACAGGGACAGGCAATCAGCCCCAGCATTTT. This gives the protein CASSSYPGTGTGNQPQHF.

The chain employs TRBV7-2 and TRBJ2-7; 9 bases agree with TRBD2. V lost 2 bases, J lost 0 bases, and 11 bases stayed unmatched. The CDR3 runs 18 residues. The germline CDR1 and CDR2 sequences are SGHTA and FQGNSA. This CDR3 reads CASSLPSAGGRISYEQYF. CDR3 sequence (DNA): TGTGCCAGCAGCTTACCGTCCGCGGGGGGGCGGATCTCCTACGAGCAGTACTTC.

This clone was detected once. CDR3 protein: CASSPPREVASTGELFF. As DNA, the CDR3 is TGTGCCAGCAGCCCACCTCGGGAGGTGGCAAGCACCGGGGAGCTGTTTTTT. The genes are TRBV4-2 and TRBJ2-2, with 7 nucleotides matching TRBD2. The germline V gene has CDR1 LGHNA and CDR2 YNFKEQ. There are 17 residues in the CDR3. V was pared by 4 bases and J by 4 bases, with 12 bases of the junction left unmatched.